One sample yielded the 10 T cell receptor beta chains listed below, sequenced in a study of control samples from healthy donors and cancer patients. Generated by immunoSEQ multiplex PCR, the TCRdb table keeps only in-frame clones and is missing some. The sample has tens of thousands of clones; about 80% are singletons. What was sequenced was blood. The source is a man in his sixties or seventies in good health.

V usage is TRBV3-1 (or the pseudogene TRBV3-2) and J usage is TRBJ2-2; 7 nucleotides line up with TRBD1. This CDR3 spans 16 amino acids. Germline CDR1 and CDR2: LGHDT and YNNKEL (reference sequence). The V gene end was trimmed by 3 bases and the J gene end by 4 bases; junction bases not matched to a gene: 8. The CDR3 region is CASSHPQGSGTGELFF. The CDR3 DNA reads as TGTGCCAGCAGCCACCCACAGGGGTCGGGCACCGGGGAGCTGTTTTTT.

The CDR3 spells CASSGGQFRLGYTF. The CDR3, as DNA: TGCGCCAGCAGCGGCGGACAGTTCCGACTCGGCTACACCTTC. The chain joins TRBV5-1 to TRBJ1-2; D possibly corresponds to TRBD1 (6 bases). The germline V and J ends were trimmed by 4 bases and 8 bases, with 18 bases remaining between them. The germline CDR1 and CDR2 sequences are SGHRS and YFSETQ. CDR3 size: 14 residues.

This rearrangement joins TRBV19 to TRBJ2-2; D could derive from TRBD1 or TRBD2 (6 bases each). The germline V and J ends were trimmed by 6 bases and 4 bases, with 24 bases remaining between them. The CDR3 spans 18 residues. Germline CDR1 reads LNHDA; CDR2 reads SQIVND (reference sequence). The DNA of the CDR3 is TGTGCCAGTAGAAGAAGACAGGAGGGGTGGGCGGCCACCGGGGAGCTGTTTTTT. This translates into CASRRRQEGWAATGELFF.

This clone was counted only a few times. V and J are TRBV6-5 and TRBJ1-1; 9 bases map to TRBD1. Germline V lookup: CDR1 MNHEY, CDR2 SVGAGI. There are 14 residues in the CDR3. V lost 6 bases to trimming and J lost 1 base; unmatched junction nucleotides: 3. In DNA form, the CDR3 reads TGTGCCAGCAGAGGACAGGGGCAGAACACTGAAGCTTTCTTT. It yields the protein CASRGQGQNTEAFF.

The rearrangement joins TRBV9 to TRBJ1-6, with 8 bases identical to TRBD1. The CDR3 extends over 16 amino acids. Germline V gene lookup returns CDR1 SGDLS and CDR2 YYNGEE. After removal of 3 bases from V and 13 bases from J, the junction contained 15 bases not matched to a gene. In nucleotides, the CDR3 is TGTGCCAGCAGCGCTCAGGACAGGGCATCCCCTGTCCCCCTCCACTTT. This sequence encodes CASSAQDRASPVPLHF.

The V and J genes are TRBV2 and TRBJ2-7, with 16 bases matching TRBD2. Unmatched junction bases numbered 14, after V lost 4 bases and J lost 5 bases. Germline V gene sequence: CDR1 SNHLY, CDR2 FYNNEI. The CDR3 contains 19 residues. CDR3 DNA: TGTGCCAGCAGTGGGAAGGGACTAGCGGGAGGGCCGAGGCGCAACGAGCAGTACTTC. Translation: CASSGKGLAGGPRRNEQYF.

The CDR3 region is CASSSTGSSNTGELFF. DNA of the CDR3: TGTGCCAGCAGTTCGACAGGGTCATCGAACACCGGGGAGCTGTTTTTT. The V gene is TRBV28, the J gene TRBJ2-2; 7 bases fit TRBD1. Germline CDR1 is MDHEN and CDR2 is SYDVKM. The CDR3 totals 16 residues. After removal of 4 bases from V and 0 bases from J, the junction contained 5 bases not matched to a gene.

CDR3 nucleotides: TGTGCCAGCAGCCCCGGGACTAGCTCGGGGGAGACCCAGTACTTC. It yields the protein CASSPGTSSGETQYF. The chain couples TRBV6-2 or TRBV6-3 to TRBJ2-5; TRBD2 matches at 9 bases. J lost 5 bases, V lost 6 bases, and 10 bases had no gene match. Germline V CDR1 and CDR2: MNHEY, SVGEGT. This CDR3 contains 15 residues.

The CDR3 nucleotides read TGTGCCAGTAGTACCGAGGACAGGGTATTTCGACAGCCCCAGCATTTT. This translates into CASSTEDRVFRQPQHF. This chain connects TRBV19 to TRBJ1-5; 8 bases are a match to TRBD1. Germline CDR1 and CDR2: LNHDA and SQIVND (reference sequence). V lost 4 bases and J lost 7; bases outside the gene matches: 12. The CDR3 spans 16 residues.

The gene calls are TRBV4-1 and TRBJ2-4; a possible D gene is TRBD1 (6 bases). The germline CDR1 and CDR2 sequences are MGHRA and YSYEKL. The CDR3 spans 17 residues. The germline V and J ends were trimmed by 2 bases and 7 bases, with 21 bases remaining between them. CDR3 sequence: CASSQLQGLIGSNIQYF. The CDR3 coding sequence is TGCGCCAGCAGCCAATTACAGGGCCTCATAGGTAGTAACATTCAGTACTTC.